This TCR beta chain emerged from a study of blood T cells in healthy people across ages. The authors ran a second PCR of about 7 to 11 cycles using a sample-barcoded 5' primer and a J-beta primer mix. TCRdb re-derived calls from the 5' RACE reads in MiXCR, one entry per CDR3 protein. The sample lists fewer than 900,000 distinct CDR3 sequences, about 42% occurring once. The germline gives CDR1 MNHNY, CDR2 SVGAGI (reference sequence). The CDR3 spans 14 residues. The V segment lost 1 base and the J segment 2 bases; nucleotides outside the gene matches: 1. This chain joins TRBV6-6 and TRBJ2-5, with 7 bases that match TRBD2. The receptor was derived from a woman aged 55-69 years in good health. Sample: blood. The CDR3 reads CASSYWEGQETQYF. The CDR3 DNA is TGTGCCAGCAGTTACTGGGAGGGGCAAGAGACCCAGTACTTC.